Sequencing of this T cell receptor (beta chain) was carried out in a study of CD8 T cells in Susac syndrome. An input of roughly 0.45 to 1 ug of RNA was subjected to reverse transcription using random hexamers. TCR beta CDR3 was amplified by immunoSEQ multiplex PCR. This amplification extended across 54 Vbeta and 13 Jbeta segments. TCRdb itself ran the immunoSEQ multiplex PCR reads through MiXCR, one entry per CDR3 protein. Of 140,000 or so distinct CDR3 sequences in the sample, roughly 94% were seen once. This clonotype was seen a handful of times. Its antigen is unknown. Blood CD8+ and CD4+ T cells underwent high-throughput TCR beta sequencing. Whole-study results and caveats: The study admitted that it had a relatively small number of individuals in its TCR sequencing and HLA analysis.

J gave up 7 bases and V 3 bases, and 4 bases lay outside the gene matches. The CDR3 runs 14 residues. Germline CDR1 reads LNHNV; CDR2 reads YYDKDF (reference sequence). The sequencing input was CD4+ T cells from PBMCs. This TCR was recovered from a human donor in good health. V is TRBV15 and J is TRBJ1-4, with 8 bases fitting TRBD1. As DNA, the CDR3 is TGTGCCACCAGCAGGGGACAGGCAGGTGAAAAACTGTTTTTT. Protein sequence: CATSRGQAGEKLFF.